These 30 T cell receptor beta chains came from one sample sequenced in a study of OX40 agonist ivuxolimab in advanced cancers. Profiled with immunoSEQ multiplex PCR; TCRdb holds only in-frame clones, not every one. The data show over 60,000 clones, around 94% seen once. The specimen comprised CD4+ or CD8+ T cells sorted from blood, sampled in a trial of the OX40 agonist ivuxolimab. The receptors shown here come from an adult with an advanced solid tumor such as melanoma, head and neck, liver or kidney cancer.

J is TRBJ2-5 and V is TRBV11-2; D gene unclear. The CDR3 totals 10 residues. V was shortened by 5 bases and J by 5 bases, with 3 bases between the two germline ends. Germline V CDR1 and CDR2: SGHAT, FQNNGV. The CDR3 coding sequence is TGTGCCAGCAGCGAGGAGACCCAGTACTTC. Its translation: CASSEETQYF.

This clone was counted a single time. The chain joins TRBV7-9 to TRBJ2-7; no definite D call. Germline assignment: CDR1 SEHNR and CDR2 FQNEAQ (reference sequence). The V end lost 5 bases, the J end lost 3 bases, and 8 bases lay between the germline ends. The CDR3 is 12 amino acids. In DNA, the CDR3 is TGTGCCAGCAGCCCTGACGGCTACGAGCAGTACTTC. This sequence encodes CASSPDGYEQYF.

The rearrangement links TRBV4-1 to TRBJ1-1; 8 bases are a match to TRBD1. Trimming removed 1 base from V and 4 bases from J; junction bases left unmatched: 5. CDR3 length: 15 amino acids. CDR1 MGHRA and CDR2 YSYEKL come from the germline V gene. CDR3 nucleotide sequence: TGCGCCAGCAGCCAAGGGACAGGGTCGGCCACTGAAGCTTTCTTT. This gives the protein CASSQGTGSATEAFF.

The genes are TRBV5-4 and TRBJ2-3; 7 positions match TRBD2. Germline CDR1 is SGHNT and CDR2 is YYREEE (reference sequence). CDR3 length: 16 amino acids. With 1 base clipped from V and 2 bases from J, the junction kept 7 bases outside the gene matches. The CDR3 region has the DNA TGTGCCAGCAGCTTGATGGGGGGAGGGTTCACAGATACGCAGTATTTT. Amino acid sequence: CASSLMGGGFTDTQYF.

This clone was seen only a few times. The chain is built from TRBV7-6 and TRBJ1-1; no definite D call. The CDR3 runs 15 residues. Germline values: CDR1 SGHVS, CDR2 FNYEAQ. V lost 5 bases, J lost 3 bases, and 16 bases lay in between. CDR3 protein: CASSQRPRWDTEAFF. CDR3 nucleotides: TGTGCCAGCAGCCAAAGGCCCAGGTGGGACACTGAAGCTTTCTTT.

The gene calls are TRBV27 and TRBJ1-5; D gene unclear. The CDR3 is 14 amino acids. Per the germline V gene, CDR1 is MNHEY and CDR2 is SMNVEV (reference sequence). Deletions cut 3 bases from V and 0 bases from J, with 6 bases between. The CDR3 is CASSFGDSNQPQHF. CDR3 bases: TGTGCCAGCAGTTTCGGGGATAGCAATCAGCCCCAGCATTTT.

V is TRBV6-5 and J is TRBJ1-5; 7 positions match TRBD1. V lost 5 bases to trimming and J lost 4 bases; unmatched junction nucleotides: 5. CDR1 and CDR2 (germline): MNHEY, SVGAGI. The CDR3 loop spans 14 amino acids. CDR3 nucleotide sequence: TGTGCCAGCAGTGAGGGACAGATAAATCAGCCCCAGCATTTT. It is translated as CASSEGQINQPQHF.

The J gene is TRBJ2-7, the V gene TRBV6-5; D is possibly TRBD1 or TRBD2 (5 bases each). Trimming removed 4 bases from V and 3 bases from J, with 13 bases in between. CDR3 length: 14 residues. Germline V gene sequence: CDR1 MNHEY, CDR2 SVGAGI. CDR3 DNA sequence: TGTGCCAGCAGTTCGGGACGAGATGTCTACGAGCAGTACTTC. It translates to CASSSGRDVYEQYF.

The rearrangement uses TRBV4-1 and TRBJ2-3, with a tentative D call TRBD2 (6 bases). Trimming pared 3 bases from V and 2 bases from J, leaving 15 bases between. This CDR3 comprises 16 residues. Germline V gene lookup returns CDR1 MGHRA and CDR2 YSYEKL. The CDR3 reads CASSHGGGAYTDTQYF. As DNA, the CDR3 is TGCGCCAGCAGCCACGGTGGCGGGGCCTACACAGATACGCAGTATTTT.

This chain connects TRBV6-5 to TRBJ2-7; D possibly corresponds to TRBD1 (5 bases). This CDR3 spans 14 amino acids. The ends were cut back, 2 bases at V and 0 bases at J, with 8 bases in the middle. From germline, CDR1 is MNHEY and CDR2 SVGAGI. Here the CDR3 DNA reads TGTGCCAGCAGTTACGGGGCCAACTCCTACGAGCAGTACTTC. Translated: CASSYGANSYEQYF.

The chain carries TRBV9 and TRBJ1-2; D unresolved. The CDR3 spans 14 residues. In germline, CDR1 is SGDLS, CDR2 YYNGEE. V lost 5 bases to trimming and J lost 4 bases, with 15 bases between them. The CDR3: CASRRTGVVYGYTF. CDR3 bases: TGTGCCAGCAGGCGGACGGGAGTAGTCTATGGCTACACCTTC.

The chain joins TRBV27 to TRBJ2-5; tentatively, D is TRBD2 (6 bases). The germline V and J ends were trimmed by 6 bases and 9 bases, with 20 bases remaining between them. Germline V gene sequence: CDR1 MNHEY, CDR2 SMNVEV (reference sequence). This CDR3 spans 14 amino acids. CDR3 region: CASRYLASRGSQYF. Written as DNA, the CDR3 is TGTGCCAGCAGATACCTAGCGTCCCGAGGGTCCCAGTACTTC.

This rearrangement joins TRBV9 to TRBJ2-5; the match to TRBD2 covers 9 bases. The length of the CDR3 is 14 residues. Germline V gene sequence: CDR1 SGDLS, CDR2 YYNGEE. V lost 3 bases to trimming and J lost 5 bases; unmatched junction nucleotides: 5. In DNA form, the CDR3 reads TGTGCCAGCAGCGGAGGGACTAGCCTTGAGACCCAGTACTTC. Translation: CASSGGTSLETQYF. Drawing the rest from reference TRBV9 and TRBJ2-5, the complete variable domain is DSGVTQTPKHLITATGQRVTLRCSPRSGDLSVYWYQQSLDQGLQFLIQYYNGEERAKGNILERFSAQQFPDLHSELNLSSLELGDSALYFCASSGGTSLETQYFGPGTRLLVL.

The CDR3: CASSLSWNQPQHF. The CDR3 nucleotides are TGTGCCAGCAGTTTAAGTTGGAATCAGCCCCAGCATTTT. This chain connects TRBV27 to TRBJ1-5; D not resolved. CDR3 length equals 13 residues. V lost 2 bases and J 4 bases, leaving 6 bases between the germline ends. Looked up from germline, CDR1 is MNHEY and CDR2 is SMNVEV (reference sequence).

The V gene is TRBV6-5, the J gene TRBJ2-3; no definite D call. CDR3 length: 16 amino acids. Trimming pared 0 bases from V and 6 bases from J, leaving 16 bases between. CDR1 is MNHEY, CDR2 SVGAGI, per germline. In DNA, the CDR3 is TGTGCCAGCAGTTACTCCCAGCTCCCTCTTGGGGATACGCAGTATTTT. This encodes CASSYSQLPLGDTQYF.

The chain links TRBV27 to TRBJ2-3; 9 positions agree with TRBD1. CDR1 is MNHEY and CDR2 is SMNVEV in the germline V gene (reference sequence). The trim removed 2 bases at V and 4 bases at J, leaving 4 bases unmatched. The CDR3 totals 15 residues. CDR3 coding DNA: TGTGCCAGCAGTTTAGGGACAGGGAGCGCAGATACGCAGTATTTT. Its protein product is CASSLGTGSADTQYF.

V usage is TRBV12-5 and J usage is TRBJ2-7; tentatively, D is TRBD2 (5 bases). This CDR3 is built from 12 residues. V was shortened by 6 bases and J by 4 bases, with 10 bases between the two germline ends. From germline, CDR1 is LGHNT and CDR2 FRNRAP. The DNA of the CDR3 is TGTGCTAGTGGCATACCGGGGTACGAGCAGTACTTC. Encoded protein: CASGIPGYEQYF.

The V and J genes are TRBV6-1 and TRBJ2-7; maybe TRBD1 (6 bases). With 3 bases removed from V and 0 bases from J, the gap between germline ends came to 12 bases. The CDR3 loop spans 15 amino acids. Germline loops: CDR1 MNHNS, CDR2 SASEGT. The CDR3 nucleotides are TGTGCCAGCAGTGAGGGACCCAGGGGCTCCTACGAGCAGTACTTC. This translates into CASSEGPRGSYEQYF.

The gene calls are TRBV7-9 and TRBJ2-1, with 8 bases identical to TRBD2. CDR1 is SEHNR, CDR2 FQNEAQ, per germline (reference sequence). The V and J ends lost 4 bases and 1 base, in that order; junction bases with no gene match: 6. This CDR3 spans 16 amino acids. CDR3 amino acids: CASSSGAGVSYNEQFF. The CDR3 DNA reads as TGTGCCAGCAGCTCCGGAGCGGGAGTATCCTACAATGAGCAGTTCTTC.

The chain combines TRBV9 with TRBJ1-5; D gene ambiguous. The CDR3 consists of 15 residues. Per germline, CDR1 SGDLS and CDR2 YYNGEE. The V gene lost 2 bases and the J gene lost 0 bases, with 9 bases spanning the gap. CDR3 sequence reads: CASSVHSGSNQPQHF. The CDR3 DNA follows: TGTGCCAGCAGCGTGCACAGCGGTAGCAATCAGCCCCAGCATTTT.

V gene TRBV11-3 combines with J gene TRBJ2-7, with D possibly TRBD2 on 5 matching bases. Trimming pared 2 bases from V and 6 bases from J, leaving 14 bases between. This CDR3 has 14 amino acids. Germline V gene sequence: CDR1 SGHNT, CDR2 YENEEA. The DNA for the CDR3 is TGTGCCAGCAGCTTAAGGTCCGGGATTGGCGAGCAGTACTTC. Translating gives CASSLRSGIGEQYF.

The chain is built from TRBV5-1 and TRBJ2-7, with D perhaps TRBD1 or TRBD2 (5 bases each). The CDR3 consists of 17 residues. The germline V gene encodes CDR1 SGHRS and CDR2 YFSETQ. V was trimmed by 0 bases and J by 2 bases, leaving 18 bases between them. The CDR3 nucleotides are TGCGCCAGCAGCTTGGGGGACGGGCAAAGGGGAACCTACGAGCAGTACTTC. It translates to CASSLGDGQRGTYEQYF.

This clone was picked up one time. This chain links TRBV4-1 with TRBJ1-4; no reliable D call. Trimming took off 4 bases at V and 8 bases at J, with 5 bases between the two ends. CDR1 is MGHRA, CDR2 YSYEKL, per germline. The CDR3 consists of 11 residues. The CDR3, as DNA: TGCGCCAGCAGCCTCCGGGAAAAACTGTTTTTT. This gives the protein CASSLREKLFF.

The chain has TRBV15 and TRBJ1-5, with a tentative D call TRBD1 (5 bases). V lost 0 bases and J 5 bases, leaving 11 bases between the germline ends. The CDR3 extends over 15 amino acids. Germline CDR1 and CDR2: LNHNV and YYDKDF (reference sequence). DNA for the CDR3: TGTGCCACCAGCAGAGATGGGGGGGAATATCAGCCCCAGCATTTT. Its translation is CATSRDGGEYQPQHF.

The chain links TRBV6-5 to TRBJ2-6, with D perhaps TRBD1 (5 bases). In germline, CDR1 is MNHEY, CDR2 SVGAGI. The CDR3 extends over 15 amino acids. The ends were cut back, 2 bases at V and 3 bases at J, with 8 bases in the middle. The CDR3 here is CASSYTGGGANVLTF. In nucleotides, the CDR3 is TGTGCCAGCAGTTACACAGGTGGTGGGGCCAACGTCCTGACTTTC.

This rearrangement joins TRBV4-1 to TRBJ1-1; the D gene is possibly TRBD1 (6 bases). This CDR3 has 15 amino acids. V gave up 4 bases and J gave up 0 bases, with 12 bases separating them. Germline CDR1 MGHRA, CDR2 YSYEKL. The CDR3 DNA reads TGCGCCAGCAGCCCGGGACACATTATGAACACTGAAGCTTTCTTT. It encodes CASSPGHIMNTEAFF.

This rearrangement joins TRBV28 to TRBJ2-5, with 7 nucleotides matching TRBD2. Germline-derived CDR1 and CDR2 are MDHEN and SYDVKM. The length of the CDR3 is 15 residues. Unmatched junction bases numbered 11, after V lost 8 bases and J lost 2 bases. The DNA for the CDR3 is TGTGCCAGCGGTACCCGGCTAGCGGCACAAGAGACCCAGTACTTC. It specifies CASGTRLAAQETQYF.

This chain joins TRBV19 and TRBJ1-5, with a tentative D call TRBD1 (5 bases). This CDR3 is 15 amino acids long. Germline CDR1 LNHDA, CDR2 SQIVND (reference sequence). The V and J ends lost 2 bases and 0 bases respectively, with 8 bases between them. CDR3 DNA sequence: TGTGCCAGTAGTATACAGGGCTATAGCAATCAGCCCCAGCATTTT. Protein sequence: CASSIQGYSNQPQHF.

This chain joins TRBV7-8 and TRBJ2-1, with 15 bases matching TRBD2. V was pared by 5 bases and J by 8 bases, with 4 bases of the junction left unmatched. The CDR3 totals 15 residues. CDR1 and CDR2 from the germline V gene are SGHVS and FQNEAQ. The CDR3 nucleotides are TGTGCCAGCAGCCCTCGGACTAGCGGGGGGGATGAGCAGTTCTTC. Protein product: CASSPRTSGGDEQFF.

This chain uses TRBV19 with TRBJ2-7, with D possibly being TRBD2 (5 bases). Germline values: CDR1 LNHDA, CDR2 SQIVND (reference sequence). V was clipped by 5 bases and J by 0 bases, with 11 bases between them. The CDR3 totals 14 residues. CDR3 DNA: TGTGCCAGTAGTCCAGGAGGCTCCTCCTACGAGCAGTACTTC. Residues: CASSPGGSSYEQYF.